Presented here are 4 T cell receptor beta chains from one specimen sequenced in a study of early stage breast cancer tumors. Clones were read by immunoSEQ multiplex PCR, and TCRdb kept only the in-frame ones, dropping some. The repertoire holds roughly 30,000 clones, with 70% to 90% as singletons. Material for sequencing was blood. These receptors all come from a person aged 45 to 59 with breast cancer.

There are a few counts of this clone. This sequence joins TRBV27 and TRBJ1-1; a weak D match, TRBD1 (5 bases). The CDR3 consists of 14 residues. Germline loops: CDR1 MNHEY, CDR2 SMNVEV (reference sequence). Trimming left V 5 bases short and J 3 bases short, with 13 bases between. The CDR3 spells CASSPAGTYTEAFF. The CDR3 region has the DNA TGTGCCAGCAGTCCCGCCGGGACTTACACTGAAGCTTTCTTT.

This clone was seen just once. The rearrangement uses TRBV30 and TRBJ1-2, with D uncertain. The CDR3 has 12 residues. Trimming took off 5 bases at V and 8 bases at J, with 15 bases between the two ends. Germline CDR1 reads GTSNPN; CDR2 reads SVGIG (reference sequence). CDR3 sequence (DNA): TGTGCCTGGTTCCGTGAAGGGTCCGGCTACACCTTC. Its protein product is CAWFREGSGYTF. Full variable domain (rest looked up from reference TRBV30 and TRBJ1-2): SQTIHQWPATLVQPVGSPLSLECTVEGTSNPNLYWYRQAAGRGLQLLFYSVGIGQISSEVPQNLSASRPQDRQFILSSKKLLLSDSGFYLCAWFREGSGYTFGSGTRLTVV.

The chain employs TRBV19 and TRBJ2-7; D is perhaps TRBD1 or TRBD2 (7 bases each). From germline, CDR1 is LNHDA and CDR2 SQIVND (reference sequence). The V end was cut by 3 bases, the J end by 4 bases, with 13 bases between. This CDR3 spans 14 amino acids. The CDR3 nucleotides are TGTGCCAGTAGTATGGGGGGGACAGCTTACGAGCAGTACTTC. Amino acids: CASSMGGTAYEQYF. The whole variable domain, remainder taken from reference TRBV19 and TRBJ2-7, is DGGITQSPKYLFRKEGQNVTLSCEQNLNHDAMYWYRQDPGQGLRLIYYSQIVNDFQKGDIAEGYSVSREKKESFPLTVTSAQKNPTAFYLCASSMGGTAYEQYFGPGTRLTVT.

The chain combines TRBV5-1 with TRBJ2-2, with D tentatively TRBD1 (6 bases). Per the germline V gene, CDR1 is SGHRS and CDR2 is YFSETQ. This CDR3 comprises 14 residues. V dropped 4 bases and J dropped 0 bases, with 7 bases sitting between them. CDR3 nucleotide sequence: TGCGCCAGCAGCCGGGACACGAACACCGGGGAGCTGTTTTTT. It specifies CASSRDTNTGELFF.